This is a list of T cell receptor beta chains from one sample in a study of blood T cells in healthy people across ages. From the 5' RACE reads, TCRdb called clonotypes with MiXCR, one entry per CDR3 protein. The sample comprises over 1,500,000 distinct CDR3 sequences, about 39% of which are singletons, and 20% to 25% rests with the top ten. The sequencing input was blood. The receptors stem from a human donor in good health. Each CDR3 is given with its conserved first and last residue. D genes are given only for firm matches. Clone size is not always given. Where it is, it says once, few, many or a class for expanded clones.

CSARNTGRKTYEQYF,TGCAGTGCTAGAAATACGGGACGGAAAACCTACGAGCAGTACTTC,NA,TRBJ2-7,TRBV20-1,NA
CATSRDRRTGSYEQYF,TGTGCCACCAGCAGAGATCGGAGGACAGGATCCTACGAGCAGTACTTC,TRBD1,TRBJ2-7,TRBV15,NA
CASSQARGALSTDTQYF,TGCGCCAGCAGCCAAGCCCGGGGGGCCCTGAGCACAGATACGCAGTATTTT,NA,TRBJ2-3,TRBV4-3,few
CASSPDGGTGYGYTF,TGTGCCAGCAGCCCCGACGGGGGGACTGGCTATGGCTACACCTTC,NA,TRBJ1-2,TRBV9,NA
CASGPRETQYF,TGTGCCAGCGGTCCCCGGGAGACCCAGTACTTC,NA,TRBJ2-5,TRBV9,NA
CASFGGTKYEQYF,TGTGCCAGTTTCGGGGGGACAAAGTACGAGCAGTACTTC,NA,TRBJ2-7,TRBV18,few
CTSSHRDQPQHF,TGTACCAGCAGCCACCGTGATCAGCCCCAGCATTTT,NA,TRBJ1-5,TRBV12-3/TRBV12-4,few
CASSLAGQSPKETQYF,TGTGCCAGCAGTTTAGCCGGACAGAGCCCCAAAGAGACCCAGTACTTC,NA,TRBJ2-5,TRBV12-3/TRBV12-4,few
CASSSLMGHRETQYF,TGTGCCAGCAGCTCGCTAATGGGGCACCGAGAGACCCAGTACTTC,NA,TRBJ2-5,TRBV7-2,NA
CASSLRPREAFF,TGTGCCAGCAGCTTACGGCCCAGGGAAGCTTTCTTT,NA,TRBJ1-1,TRBV7-9,NA
CASTSRTYNQPQHF,TGTGCCAGCACCTCGAGGACATATAATCAGCCCCAGCATTTT,NA,TRBJ1-5,TRBV6-2/TRBV6-3,NA
CASSPGTGDEKLFF,TGTGCCAGCTCACCAGGGACAGGGGATGAAAAACTGTTTTTT,TRBD1,TRBJ1-4,TRBV18,many
CASSLDGGFSYGYTF,TGCGCCAGCAGCTTGGATGGCGGATTTTCCTATGGCTACACCTTC,NA,TRBJ1-2,TRBV5-1,few
CASGPRGVYTEAFF,TGTGCCAGCGGACCTCGAGGGGTGTACACTGAAGCTTTCTTT,NA,TRBJ1-1,TRBV6-2/TRBV6-3,NA
CSARPTSASSYNEQFF,TGCAGTGCCCGCCCGACTAGCGCGAGCTCCTACAATGAGCAGTTCTTC,TRBD2,TRBJ2-1,TRBV20-1,NA
CASRIGSLAGELFF,TGTGCCAGCAGAATCGGAAGCCTGGCTGGGGAGCTGTTTTTT,NA,TRBJ2-2,TRBV7-9,once
CASSTHGTEETQYF,TGCGCCAGCAGTACCCATGGGACAGAAGAGACCCAGTACTTC,TRBD1,TRBJ2-5,TRBV5-1,NA